This T cell receptor beta chain was captured by sequencing in a study of T-cell reconstitution after alpha-beta-depleted transplantation in children. Unique molecular identifiers were incorporated when the TCRbeta library was constructed. TCRdb independently ran MiXCR on the PCR reads; one entry per CDR3 protein. The table records around 400,000 distinct CDR3 sequences, approximately 20% of them present only once. CDR3 length: 16 residues. J gave up 9 bases and V 3 bases, and 14 bases lay outside the gene matches. The germline V gene encodes CDR1 SGHTA and CDR2 FQGNSA. The chain combines TRBV7-2 with TRBJ2-1, with 7 nucleotides matching TRBD2. The TCR comes from a human donor who donated a stem cell graft to a child with acute myeloid leukemia. The sequencing used PBMCs from the stem cell graft donor, collected from the stem cell graft. The CDR3 spells CASSLGPTSPLGEQFF. DNA of the CDR3: TGTGCCAGCAGCTTGGGACCGACTAGCCCGCTCGGTGAGCAGTTCTTC.